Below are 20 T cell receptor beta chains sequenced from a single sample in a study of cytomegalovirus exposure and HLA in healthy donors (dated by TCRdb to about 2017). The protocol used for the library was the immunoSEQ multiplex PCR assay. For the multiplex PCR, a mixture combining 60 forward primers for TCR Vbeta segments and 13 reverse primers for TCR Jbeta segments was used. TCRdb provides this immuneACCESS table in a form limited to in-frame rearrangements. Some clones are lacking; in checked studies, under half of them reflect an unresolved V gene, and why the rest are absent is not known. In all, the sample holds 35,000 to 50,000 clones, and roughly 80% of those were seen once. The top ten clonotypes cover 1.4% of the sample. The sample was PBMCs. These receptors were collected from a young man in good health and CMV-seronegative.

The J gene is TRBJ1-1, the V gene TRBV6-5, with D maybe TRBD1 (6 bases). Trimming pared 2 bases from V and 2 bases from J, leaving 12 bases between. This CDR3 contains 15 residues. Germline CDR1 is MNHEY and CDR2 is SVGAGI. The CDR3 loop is CASSYREGVNTEAFF. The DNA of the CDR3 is TGTGCCAGCAGTTACCGAGAGGGGGTTAACACTGAAGCTTTCTTT.

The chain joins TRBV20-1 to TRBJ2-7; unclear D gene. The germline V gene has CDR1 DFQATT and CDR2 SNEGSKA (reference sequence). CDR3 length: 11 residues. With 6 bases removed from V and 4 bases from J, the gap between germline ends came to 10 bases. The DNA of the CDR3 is TGCAGTGCCCCGGTCGTGTACGAGCAGTACTTC. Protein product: CSAPVVYEQYF.

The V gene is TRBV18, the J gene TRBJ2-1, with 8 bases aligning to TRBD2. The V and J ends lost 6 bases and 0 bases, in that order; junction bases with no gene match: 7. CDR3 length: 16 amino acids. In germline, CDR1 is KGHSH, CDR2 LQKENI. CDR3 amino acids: CASSLTSGRSYNEQFF. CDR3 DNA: TGTGCCAGCTCCCTTACTAGCGGCCGCTCCTACAATGAGCAGTTCTTC.

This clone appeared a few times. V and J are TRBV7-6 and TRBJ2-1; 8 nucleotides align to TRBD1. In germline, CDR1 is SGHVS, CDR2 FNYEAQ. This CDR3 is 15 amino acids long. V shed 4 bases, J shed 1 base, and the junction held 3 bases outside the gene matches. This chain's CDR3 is CASSSRTGSYNEQFF. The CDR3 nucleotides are TGTGCCAGCAGCTCTAGGACAGGGTCCTACAATGAGCAGTTCTTC.

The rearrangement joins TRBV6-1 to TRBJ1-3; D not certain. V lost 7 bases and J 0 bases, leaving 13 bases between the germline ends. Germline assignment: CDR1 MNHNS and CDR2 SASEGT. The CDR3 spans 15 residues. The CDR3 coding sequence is TGTGCCAGCAAGACGGACGGAGGCTCTGGAAACACCATATATTTT. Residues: CASKTDGGSGNTIYF.

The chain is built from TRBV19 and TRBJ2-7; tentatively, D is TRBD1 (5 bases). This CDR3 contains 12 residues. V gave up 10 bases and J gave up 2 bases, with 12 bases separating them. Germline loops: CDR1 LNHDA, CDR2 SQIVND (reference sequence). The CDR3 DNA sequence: TGTGCCACCGGCACAGGTCCCTACGAGCAGTACTTC. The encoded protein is CATGTGPYEQYF. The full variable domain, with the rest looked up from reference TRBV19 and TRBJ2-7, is DGGITQSPKYLFRKEGQNVTLSCEQNLNHDAMYWYRQDPGQGLRLIYYSQIVNDFQKGDIAEGYSVSREKKESFPLTVTSAQKNPTAFYLCATGTGPYEQYFGPGTRLTVT.

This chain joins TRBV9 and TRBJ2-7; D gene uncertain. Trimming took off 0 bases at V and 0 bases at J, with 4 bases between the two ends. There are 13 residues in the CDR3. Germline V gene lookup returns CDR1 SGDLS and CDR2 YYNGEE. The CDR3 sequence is CASSVGASYEQYF. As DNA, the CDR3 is TGTGCCAGCAGCGTAGGGGCCTCCTACGAGCAGTACTTC.

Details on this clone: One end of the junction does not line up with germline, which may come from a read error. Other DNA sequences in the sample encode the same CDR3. The CDR3 protein is CASSSSSDYLDF. DNA of the CDR3: TGTGCCAGCAGTTCCTCCTCGGACTATCTAGACTTC. This sequence joins TRBV28 and TRBJ2-4; possibly TRBD2 for D (6 bases). The CDR3 runs to 12 residues. The germline gives CDR1 MDHEN, CDR2 SYDVKM.

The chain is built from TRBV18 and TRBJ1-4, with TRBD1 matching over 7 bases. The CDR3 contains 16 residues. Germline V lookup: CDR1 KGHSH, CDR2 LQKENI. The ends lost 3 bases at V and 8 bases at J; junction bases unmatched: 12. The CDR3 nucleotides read TGTGCCAGCTCACCTCCAACACAGGGGAAGCGGGAAAAACTGTTTTTT. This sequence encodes CASSPPTQGKREKLFF.

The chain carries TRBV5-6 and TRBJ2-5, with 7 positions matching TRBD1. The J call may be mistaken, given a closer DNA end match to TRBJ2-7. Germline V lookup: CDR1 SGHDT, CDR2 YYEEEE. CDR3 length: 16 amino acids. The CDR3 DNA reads TGTGCCAGCAGCCGAAGAGGCTGGGACAGTATCTCCGAGCAGTACTTC. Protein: CASSRRGWDSISEQYF.

In DNA, the CDR3 is TGTGCCAGCAGTTCAACGGGACAGGGAGGGTCGTACGAGCAGTACTTC. Translated, it gives CASSSTGQGGSYEQYF. This chain joins TRBV28 and TRBJ2-7; 9 nucleotides line up with TRBD1. Germline V gene sequence: CDR1 MDHEN, CDR2 SYDVKM. The CDR3 has 16 amino acids. Trimming at V came to 4 bases and at J to 4 bases, leaving 11 bases not matched to a gene.

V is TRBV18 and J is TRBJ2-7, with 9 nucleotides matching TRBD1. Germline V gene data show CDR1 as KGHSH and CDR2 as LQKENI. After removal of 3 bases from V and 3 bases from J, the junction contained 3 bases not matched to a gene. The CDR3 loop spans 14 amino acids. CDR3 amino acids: CASSPGQGFYEQYF. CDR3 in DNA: TGTGCCAGCTCACCGGGACAGGGTTTCTACGAGCAGTACTTC. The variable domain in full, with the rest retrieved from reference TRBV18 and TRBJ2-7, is NAGVMQNPRHLVRRRGQEARLRCSPMKGHSHVYWYRQLPEEGLKFMVYLQKENIIDESGMPKERFSAEFPKEGPSILRIQQVVRGDSAAYFCASSPGQGFYEQYFGPGTRLTVT.

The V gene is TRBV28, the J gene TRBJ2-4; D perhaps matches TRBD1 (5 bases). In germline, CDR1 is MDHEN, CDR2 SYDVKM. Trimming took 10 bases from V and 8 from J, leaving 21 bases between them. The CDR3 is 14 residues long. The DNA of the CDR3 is TGTGCCACCTCTCCAGGGCCGGGTCCACACATTCAGTACTTC. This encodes CATSPGPGPHIQYF.

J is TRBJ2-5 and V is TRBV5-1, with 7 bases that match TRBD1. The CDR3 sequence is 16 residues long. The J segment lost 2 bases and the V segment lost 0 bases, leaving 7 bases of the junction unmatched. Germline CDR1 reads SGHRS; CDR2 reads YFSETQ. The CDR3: CASSLVPTTGQETQYF. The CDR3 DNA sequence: TGCGCCAGCAGCTTGGTCCCGACGACAGGGCAAGAGACCCAGTACTTC.

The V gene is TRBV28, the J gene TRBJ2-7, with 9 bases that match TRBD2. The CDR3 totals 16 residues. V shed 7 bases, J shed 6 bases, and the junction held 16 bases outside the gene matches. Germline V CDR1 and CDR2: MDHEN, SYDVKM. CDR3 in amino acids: CASKSVRAGGRREQYF. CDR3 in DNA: TGTGCCAGCAAGTCGGTTCGAGCGGGAGGTCGACGCGAGCAGTACTTC.

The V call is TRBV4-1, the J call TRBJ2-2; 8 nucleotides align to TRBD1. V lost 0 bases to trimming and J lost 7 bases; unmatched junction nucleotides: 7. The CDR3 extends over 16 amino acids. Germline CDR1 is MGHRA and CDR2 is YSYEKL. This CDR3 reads CASSQDRTGKGGELFF. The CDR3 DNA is TGCGCCAGCAGCCAAGATAGGACAGGGAAGGGCGGGGAGCTGTTTTTT.

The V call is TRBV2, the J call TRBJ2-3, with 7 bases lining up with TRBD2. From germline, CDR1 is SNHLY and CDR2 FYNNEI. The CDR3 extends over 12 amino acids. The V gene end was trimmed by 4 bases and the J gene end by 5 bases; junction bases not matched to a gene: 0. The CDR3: CASSGGGDTQYF. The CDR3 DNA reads TGTGCCAGCAGTGGGGGGGGAGATACGCAGTATTTT. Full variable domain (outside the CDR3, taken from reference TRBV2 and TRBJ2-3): EPEVTQTPSHQVTQMGQEVILRCVPISNHLYFYWYRQILGQKVEFLVSFYNNEISEKSEIFDDQFSVERPDGSNFTLKIRSTKLEDSAMYFCASSGGGDTQYFGPGTRLTVL.

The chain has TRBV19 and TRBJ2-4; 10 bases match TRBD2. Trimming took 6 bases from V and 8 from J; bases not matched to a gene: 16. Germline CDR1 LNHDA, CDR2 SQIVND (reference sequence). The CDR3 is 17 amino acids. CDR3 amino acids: CASRQREGLWVPDIQYF. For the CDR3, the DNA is TGTGCCAGTAGACAGCGGGAGGGCCTCTGGGTGCCGGACATTCAGTACTTC.

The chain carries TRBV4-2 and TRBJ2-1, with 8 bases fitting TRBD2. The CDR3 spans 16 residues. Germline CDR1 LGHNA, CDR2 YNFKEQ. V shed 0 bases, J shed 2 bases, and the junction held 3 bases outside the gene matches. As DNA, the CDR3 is TGTGCCAGCAGCCAAGATACGGGAGGGCCCTACAATGAGCAGTTCTTC. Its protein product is CASSQDTGGPYNEQFF.

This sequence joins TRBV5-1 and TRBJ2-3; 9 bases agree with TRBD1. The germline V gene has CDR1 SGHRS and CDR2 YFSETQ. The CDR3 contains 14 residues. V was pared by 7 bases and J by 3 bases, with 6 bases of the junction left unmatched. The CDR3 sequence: CASETGGGTDTQYF. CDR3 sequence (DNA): TGCGCCAGCGAAACAGGGGGCGGGACAGATACGCAGTATTTT.